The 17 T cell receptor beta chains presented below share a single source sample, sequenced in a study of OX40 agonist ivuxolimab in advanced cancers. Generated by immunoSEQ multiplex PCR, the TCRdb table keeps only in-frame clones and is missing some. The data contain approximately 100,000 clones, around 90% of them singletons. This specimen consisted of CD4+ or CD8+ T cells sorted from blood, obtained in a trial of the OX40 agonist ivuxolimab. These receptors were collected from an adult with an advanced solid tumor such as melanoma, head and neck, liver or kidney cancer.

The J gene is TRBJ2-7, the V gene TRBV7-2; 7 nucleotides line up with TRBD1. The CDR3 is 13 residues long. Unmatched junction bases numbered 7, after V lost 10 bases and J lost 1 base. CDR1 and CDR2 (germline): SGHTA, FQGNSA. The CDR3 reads CATKGGSSYEQYF. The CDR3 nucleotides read TGTGCCACCAAAGGGGGCAGTTCCTACGAGCAGTACTTC.

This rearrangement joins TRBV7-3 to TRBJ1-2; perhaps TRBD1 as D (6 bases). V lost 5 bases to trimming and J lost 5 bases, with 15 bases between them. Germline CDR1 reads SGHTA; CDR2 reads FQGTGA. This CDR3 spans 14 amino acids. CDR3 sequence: CASSPGQSTYGYTF. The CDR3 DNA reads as TGTGCCAGCAGCCCTGGACAGTCTACGTATGGCTACACCTTC.

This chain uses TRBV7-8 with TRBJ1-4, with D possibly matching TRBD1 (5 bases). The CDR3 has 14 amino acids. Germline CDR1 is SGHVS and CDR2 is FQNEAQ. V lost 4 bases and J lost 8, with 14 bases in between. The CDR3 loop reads CASSSNDWGEKLFF. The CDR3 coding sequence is TGTGCCAGCAGCTCAAACGACTGGGGGGAAAAACTGTTTTTT.

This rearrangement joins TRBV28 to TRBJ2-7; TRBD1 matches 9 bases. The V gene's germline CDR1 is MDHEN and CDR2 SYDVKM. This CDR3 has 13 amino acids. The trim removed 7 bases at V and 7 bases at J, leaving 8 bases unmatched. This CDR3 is CASMTGQGGEQYF. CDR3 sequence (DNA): TGTGCCAGCATGACGGGACAGGGTGGAGAGCAGTACTTC.

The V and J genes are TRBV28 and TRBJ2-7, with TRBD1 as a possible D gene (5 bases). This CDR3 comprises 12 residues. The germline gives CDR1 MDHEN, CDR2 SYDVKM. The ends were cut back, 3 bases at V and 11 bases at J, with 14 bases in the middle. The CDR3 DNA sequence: TGTGCCAGCAGTTTGCAACAGGATTTCAAGTACTTC. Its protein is CASSLQQDFKYF.

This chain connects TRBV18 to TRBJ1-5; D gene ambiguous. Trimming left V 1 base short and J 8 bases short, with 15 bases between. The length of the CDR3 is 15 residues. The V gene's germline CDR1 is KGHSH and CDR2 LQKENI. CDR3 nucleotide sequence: TGTGCCAGCTCACCACTGAACTTCCCGGGTGAGCCCCAGCATTTT. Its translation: CASSPLNFPGEPQHF. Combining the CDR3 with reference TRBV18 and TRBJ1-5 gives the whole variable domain NAGVMQNPRHLVRRRGQEARLRCSPMKGHSHVYWYRQLPEEGLKFMVYLQKENIIDESGMPKERFSAEFPKEGPSILRIQQVVRGDSAAYFCASSPLNFPGEPQHFGDGTRLSIL.

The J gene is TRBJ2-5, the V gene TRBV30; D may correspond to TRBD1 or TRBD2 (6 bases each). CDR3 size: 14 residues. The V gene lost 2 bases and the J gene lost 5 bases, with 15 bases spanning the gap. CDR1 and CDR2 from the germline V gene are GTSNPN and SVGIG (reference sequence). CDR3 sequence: CAWSIGGSWETQYF. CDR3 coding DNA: TGTGCCTGGAGTATCGGGGGCTCATGGGAGACCCAGTACTTC.

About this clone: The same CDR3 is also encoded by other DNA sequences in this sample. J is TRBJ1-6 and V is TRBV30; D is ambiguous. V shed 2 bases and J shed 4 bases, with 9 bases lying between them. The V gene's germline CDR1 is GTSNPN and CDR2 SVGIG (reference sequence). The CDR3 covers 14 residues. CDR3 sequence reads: CAWSRGGYNSPLHF. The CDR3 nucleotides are TGTGCCTGGAGTAGAGGCGGATATAATTCACCCCTCCACTTT.

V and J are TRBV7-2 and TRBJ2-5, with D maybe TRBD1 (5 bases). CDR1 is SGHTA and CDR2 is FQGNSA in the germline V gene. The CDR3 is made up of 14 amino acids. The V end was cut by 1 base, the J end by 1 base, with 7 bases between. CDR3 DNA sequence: TGTGCCAGCAGCTTAGGACAGAGCCAAGAGACCCAGTACTTC. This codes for CASSLGQSQETQYF.

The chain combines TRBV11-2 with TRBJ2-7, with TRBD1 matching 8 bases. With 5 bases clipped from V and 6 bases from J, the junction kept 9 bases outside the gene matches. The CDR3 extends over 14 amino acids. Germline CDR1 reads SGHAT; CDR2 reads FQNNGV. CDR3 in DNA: TGTGCCAGCAGCCCCCGGACAGGGAACAGCGAGCAGTACTTC. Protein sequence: CASSPRTGNSEQYF.

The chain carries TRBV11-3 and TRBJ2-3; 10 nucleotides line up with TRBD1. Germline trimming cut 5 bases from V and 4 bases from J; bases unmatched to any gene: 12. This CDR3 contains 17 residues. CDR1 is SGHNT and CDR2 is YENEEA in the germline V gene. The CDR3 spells CASSLHRGTGVADTQYF. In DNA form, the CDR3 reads TGTGCCAGCAGCCTGCACCGTGGGACAGGGGTCGCAGATACGCAGTATTTT.

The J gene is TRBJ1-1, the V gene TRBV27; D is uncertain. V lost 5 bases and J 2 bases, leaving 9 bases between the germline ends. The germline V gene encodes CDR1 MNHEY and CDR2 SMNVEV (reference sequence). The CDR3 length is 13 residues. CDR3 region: CASSARGNTEAFF. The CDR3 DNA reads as TGTGCCAGCAGTGCCCGGGGTAACACTGAAGCTTTCTTT.

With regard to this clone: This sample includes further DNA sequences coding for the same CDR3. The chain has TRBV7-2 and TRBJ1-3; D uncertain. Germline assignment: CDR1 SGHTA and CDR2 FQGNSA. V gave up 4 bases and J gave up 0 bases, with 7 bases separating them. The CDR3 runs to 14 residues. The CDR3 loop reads CASSSDISGNTIYF. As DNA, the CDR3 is TGTGCCAGCAGCTCGGATATCTCTGGAAACACCATATATTTT.

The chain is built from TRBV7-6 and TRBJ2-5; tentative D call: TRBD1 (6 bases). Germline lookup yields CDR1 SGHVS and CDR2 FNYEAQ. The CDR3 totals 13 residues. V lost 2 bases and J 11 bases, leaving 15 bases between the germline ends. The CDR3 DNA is TGTGCCAGCAGCTTACAAGGGGGAATGGAGCAGTACTTC. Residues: CASSLQGGMEQYF.

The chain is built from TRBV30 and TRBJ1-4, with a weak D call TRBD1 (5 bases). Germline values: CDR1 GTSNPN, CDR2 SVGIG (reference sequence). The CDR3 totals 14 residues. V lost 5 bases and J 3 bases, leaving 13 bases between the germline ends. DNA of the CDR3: TGTGCCTGGGGCGGGGGGGAACCTAATGAAAAACTGTTTTTT. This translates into CAWGGGEPNEKLFF.

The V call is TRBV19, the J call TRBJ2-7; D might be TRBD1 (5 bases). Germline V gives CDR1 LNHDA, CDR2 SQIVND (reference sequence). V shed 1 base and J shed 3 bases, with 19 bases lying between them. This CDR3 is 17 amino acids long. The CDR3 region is CASSIVGVSVSFYEQYF. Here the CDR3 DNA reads TGTGCCAGTAGTATAGTAGGGGTCTCAGTTTCCTTCTACGAGCAGTACTTC.

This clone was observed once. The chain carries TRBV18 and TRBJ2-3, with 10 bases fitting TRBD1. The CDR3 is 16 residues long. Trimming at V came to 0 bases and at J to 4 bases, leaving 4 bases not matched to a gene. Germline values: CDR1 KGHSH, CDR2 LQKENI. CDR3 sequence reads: CASSPPKGQGADTQYF. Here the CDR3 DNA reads TGTGCCAGCTCACCACCGAAAGGACAGGGGGCAGATACGCAGTATTTT. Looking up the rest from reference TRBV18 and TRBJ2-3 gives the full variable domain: NAGVMQNPRHLVRRRGQEARLRCSPMKGHSHVYWYRQLPEEGLKFMVYLQKENIIDESGMPKERFSAEFPKEGPSILRIQQVVRGDSAAYFCASSPPKGQGADTQYFGPGTRLTVL.